The rows below give T cell receptor beta chains drawn from one sample of a study of radiation and T cells in renal cell carcinoma. Profiling relied on immunoSEQ multiplex PCR, and the TCRdb table lists in-frame clones only, not all of them. The sample records approximately 110,000 clones, approximately 78% being singletons. This specimen consisted of blood, obtained from a patient whose treatment included radiotherapy and nephrectomy. The source is an older woman with renal cell carcinoma. The CDR3 runs from the conserved cysteine through the conserved F or W. The order of the fields is D gene, V gene, J gene, clone size, CDR3 DNA, CDR3 protein. The D gene is left open where the match is weak. The size of a clone is reported for some rows only, either as once, few or many, or as a class for expanded clones.

NA,TRBV9,TRBJ1-4,NA,TGTGCCAGCAGCGTAGCAGGGTCCAATGAAAAACTGTTTTTT,CASSVAGSNEKLFF
NA,TRBV6-6,TRBJ1-1,NA,TGTGCCAGCAGTTACGACAGTTGGGGCACTGAAGCTTTCTTT,CASSYDSWGTEAFF
TRBD1,TRBV11-1,TRBJ2-1,NA,TGTGCCAGCAGCTTAGCAAGTCGGACAGGGTCGAGGGATGAGCAGTTCTTC,CASSLASRTGSRDEQFF
NA,TRBV6-5,TRBJ2-3,NA,TGTGCCAGCAGTGGGGGCCGGGATACGCAGTATTTT,CASSGGRDTQYF
NA,TRBV27,TRBJ1-5,NA,TGTGCCAGCAGTGGACAGAATGGCCGTTCGCCCCAGCATTTT,CASSGQNGRSPQHF
TRBD1,TRBV5-5,TRBJ2-7,NA,TGTGCCAGCAGCCTACGACAGGGGAACTACGAGCAGTACTTC,CASSLRQGNYEQYF
NA,TRBV6-5,TRBJ2-5,few,TGTGCCAGCACCTCGGGGGACGGGGCCCAGTACTTC,CASTSGDGAQYF
NA,TRBV28,TRBJ2-7,NA,TGTGCCAGCAGTTTTGTGGGACAAGGCTACGAGCAGTACTTC,CASSFVGQGYEQYF
NA,TRBV7-2,TRBJ2-5,NA,TGTGCCAGCAGCCCGCCGGGGGGCGTGGAGACCCAGTACTTC,CASSPPGGVETQYF
NA,TRBV21-1,TRBJ2-1,once,TGTGCCAGCAGCAGTCGGCAGGGTGGGGCCTACAATGAGCAGTTCTTC,CASSSRQGGAYNEQFF
NA,TRBV19,TRBJ1-1,NA,TGTGCCAGTAGTATATCACGGAACACTGAAGCTTTCTTT,CASSISRNTEAFF
TRBD1,TRBV7-9,TRBJ1-4,once,TGTGCCAGCAGCCAGGGGAACAGGGGCACTAATGAAAAACTGTTTTTT,CASSQGNRGTNEKLFF
TRBD2,TRBV6-5,TRBJ2-1,NA,TGTGCCAGCAGTTACTTGGGACTAGTTCGGAGGCATGAGCAGTTCTTC,CASSYLGLVRRHEQFF
TRBD1,TRBV6-5,TRBJ2-7,NA,TGTGCCAGCAGCCGATATAGGACAGGGCGGTACGAGCAGTACTTC,CASSRYRTGRYEQYF
TRBD2,TRBV5-1,TRBJ2-7,NA,TGCGCCAGCAGCTGGCCCCCGGGGGGAATCTACGAGCAGTACTTC,CASSWPPGGIYEQYF
NA,TRBV6-8,TRBJ2-3,NA,TGTGCCAGCAGGACCCCTAGGGGGAGAGGTGCAGATACGCAGTATTTT,CASRTPRGRGADTQYF
TRBD1,TRBV6-6,TRBJ1-1,NA,TGTGCCAGCAGGGGGACAGGAAGAAACACTGAAGCTTTCTTT,CASRGTGRNTEAFF
TRBD1,TRBV2,TRBJ2-6,few,TGTGCCAGCAGGTTGGACAGGCCTGGAACCAACGTCCTGACTTTC,CASRLDRPGTNVLTF
NA,TRBV5-1,TRBJ2-1,NA,TGCGCCAGCAGCTTGGAGTCGGGAAGCTCCTACAATGAGCAGTTCTTC,CASSLESGSSYNEQFF
NA,TRBV6-1,TRBJ2-7,NA,TGTGCCAGCAATCAGGGCTACCCCTACGAGCAGTACTTC,CASNQGYPYEQYF
TRBD1,TRBV28,TRBJ2-7,NA,TGTGCCAGCACCCTCCTTCGGGACAGGATACCCGAGCAGTACTTC,CASTLLRDRIPEQYF
TRBD2,TRBV10-3,TRBJ2-7,once,TGTGCCATCAGCCCCAGCGGGGGTATCTACGAGCAGTACTTC,CAISPSGGIYEQYF
NA,TRBV28,TRBJ1-1,NA,TGTGCCAGCAGTTTACCCAGGTGGAACACTGAAGCTTTCTTT,CASSLPRWNTEAFF
NA,TRBV5-6,TRBJ1-1,few,TGTGCCAGCAGCCGGGGTCAGGGATCCAACACTGAAGCTTTCTTT,CASSRGQGSNTEAFF
NA,TRBV19,TRBJ1-5,once,TGTGCCGCGGGGGCGGCCCGGAATCAGCCCCAGCATTTT,CAAGAARNQPQHF
NA,TRBV15,TRBJ2-3,NA,TGTGCCACCAGCAGAGACAGGGCCACAGATACGCAGTATTTT,CATSRDRATDTQYF
NA,TRBV6-6,TRBJ1-1,NA,TGTGCCAGCAGTTACTCGGCAGCTAGTAACACTGAAGCTTTCTTT,CASSYSAASNTEAFF
NA,TRBV5-6,TRBJ2-5,NA,TGTGCCAGCAGCTTGGCGGGGCTGGACCACGAGACCCAGTACTTC,CASSLAGLDHETQYF
TRBD1,TRBV6-1,TRBJ2-2,NA,TGTGCCAGCCGACGGGACGGACAGGCTCCGGGGGAGCTGTTTTTT,CASRRDGQAPGELFF
TRBD1,TRBV6-6,TRBJ2-5,NA,TGTGCCAGCAGTTACTCGACAGGGGGGGGAGAGACCCAGTACTTC,CASSYSTGGGETQYF
TRBD1,TRBV5-1,TRBJ2-5,NA,TGCGCCAGCAGCACAGACAGGGTGACAACCCAAGAGACCCAGTACTTC,CASSTDRVTTQETQYF
NA,TRBV19,TRBJ2-7,NA,TGTGCCAGTAGTTTGCAGGGCGACTCCTACGAGCAGTACTTC,CASSLQGDSYEQYF
TRBD1,TRBV6-5,TRBJ2-7,NA,TGTGCCAGCAGTTACCAACCGACAGGGCCTTACGAGCAGTACTTC,CASSYQPTGPYEQYF
NA,TRBV5-5,TRBJ1-1,NA,TGTGCCAGCAGCTCCCTTAGTGGGGGCACTGAAGCTTTCTTT,CASSSLSGGTEAFF
TRBD2,TRBV12-5,TRBJ2-3,NA,TGTGCTAGTGCCCCCTGGCGGGCTAGCGGGAACACAGATACGCAGTATTTT,CASAPWRASGNTDTQYF
NA,TRBV18,TRBJ1-4,NA,TGTGCCAGCTCACCACCCATGGGACCCGAGCTGTTTTTT,CASSPPMGPELFF
NA,TRBV5-1,TRBJ1-3,NA,TGCGCCAGCAGCTGGACTCCGAGCTCTGGAAACACCATATATTTT,CASSWTPSSGNTIYF
TRBD1,TRBV5-4,TRBJ2-7,NA,TGTGCCAGCAGCTTGGCCTCTCTAATAAGGGGGCGCGTAAAGTACTTC,CASSLASLIRGRVKYF
NA,TRBV6-5,TRBJ2-1,once,TGTGCCAGCTGGGGAGACCGCAATGAGCAGTTCTTC,CASWGDRNEQFF
TRBD1,TRBV4-1,TRBJ2-5,NA,TGCGCCAGCAGCCTATCGGACAGGGCAGAGACCCAGTACTTC,CASSLSDRAETQYF
NA,TRBV9,TRBJ2-7,NA,TGTGCCAGCAGCGCGACAGGCTACGAGCAGTACTTC,CASSATGYEQYF
TRBD1,TRBV11-2,TRBJ2-7,NA,TGTGCCAGCAGCCTACCGGGACAGGGGACCTACGAGCAGTACTTC,CASSLPGQGTYEQYF
NA,TRBV28,TRBJ2-7,NA,TGTGCCAGCAGTTTCCGGGACGGACCATACGGGCAGTACTTC,CASSFRDGPYGQYF
NA,TRBV4-1,TRBJ2-7,NA,TGCGCCAGCAGCCACCAGCGCGAGCAGTACTTC,CASSHQREQYF
TRBD2,TRBV5-6,TRBJ2-3,NA,TGTGCCAGCAGCTTCTCGACTAGCGGGGGCTCGGGCACAGATACGCAGTATTTT,CASSFSTSGGSGTDTQYF
TRBD2,TRBV4-2,TRBJ2-3,NA,TGTGCCAGCAGCCAAAACGCGGGGGGGTCCACAGATACGCAGTATTTT,CASSQNAGGSTDTQYF
TRBD2,TRBV7-3,TRBJ2-1,NA,TGTGCCAGCAGCTTAACGTCCGGGACTAGCTCCTACAATGAGCAGTTCTTC,CASSLTSGTSSYNEQFF
TRBD1,TRBV2,TRBJ1-1,NA,TGTGCCAGCATGAAGGGGGCGCGTGAGGGGACTGAAGCTTTCTTT,CASMKGAREGTEAFF
TRBD1,TRBV5-4,TRBJ2-4,NA,TGTGCCAGCAGCTCACCGGGACAGGAAGCCAAAAACATTCAGTACTTC,CASSSPGQEAKNIQYF
NA,TRBV15,TRBJ2-7,once,TGTGCCACCAGCAGAGGGCGGGGAGCCTACGAGCAGTACTTC,CATSRGRGAYEQYF
TRBD1,TRBV6-1,TRBJ2-7,NA,TGTGCCAGCAGTTGGACAGGGGGTCCCTACGAGCAGTACTTC,CASSWTGGPYEQYF
TRBD1,TRBV5-8,TRBJ2-1,NA,TGTGCCAGCAGCTTGGTGGGCGGGACAGGGGGCACCTACAATGAGCAGTTCTTC,CASSLVGGTGGTYNEQFF